The TCR beta chain described here comes from a study of T cell repertoires in cytomegalovirus infection. Study-level background: An indication of both CMV infection and matching HLA type came from public TCR beta signatures. Broader study findings: Dominant in the ex vivo response were TCR beta clonotypes restricted by HLA-C and specific for CMV. Pooled public TCR beta family frequency picked out CMV carriers with the relevant HLA.

Between the trimmed V and J ends, which lost 0 bases and 3 bases, there was a span of 15 bases. Germline CDR1 and CDR2: MNHEY and SMNVEV (reference sequence). The CDR3 totals 16 residues. TCRdb fed the reads into MiXCR, producing one record per CDR3 protein. Seen here are around 200,000 distinct CDR3 sequences, 17% observed once, and the top ten hold approximately 25%. Remarks on this clonotype: Antigen unknown.

This TCR derives from a human donor in good health (CMV status not recorded). Some clones in this sample may be carry-over from other donors' samples. Specimen: CD8+ T cells from PBMCs. V is TRBV27 and J is TRBJ2-7; D possibly matches TRBD1 or TRBD2 (5 bases each). The CDR3 here is CASSLSPRDGNYEQYF. The DNA of the CDR3 is TGTGCCAGCAGTTTATCGCCCCGGGACGGAAACTACGAGCAGTACTTC.